This T cell receptor beta chain was profiled in a study of cytomegalovirus exposure and HLA in healthy donors (dated by TCRdb to 2016 to 2017). Context from the whole study: According to an earlier analysis of several hundred of the donors, some 180 million T cells yielded over 90 million unique TCR beta sequences and less than 300 Gb of sequence data. About 280 gigabases of sequencing data and around 80 million unique TCR sequences made up an early release that covered under 750 HLA-typed donors. Among the roughly 400 genotyped donors, approximately 81% belonged to the genetic ancestry cluster associated with self-reported Caucasian donors. The study aimed to test whether cataloging public T cell receptors could reveal signatures of past pathogen exposure. The study used immunosequencing to profile the T cell repertoires of about 670 subjects and linked those repertoires to cytomegalovirus serostatus. A separate validation cohort of about 110 different subjects was used in addition to the roughly 670-subject first cohort. The study combined high-throughput TCR immunosequencing, statistical association of individual TCRs with disease status, and machine learning to predict cytomegalovirus infection status. To study patterns of TCR occurrence, a later analysis re-analyzed previously published TCR beta repertoires from 666 donors and added high-resolution HLA genotyping. In the later analysis, no new phenotypic data were used to find candidate immune exposures; instead, reliance was placed on TCR beta sequences and their occurrence across donors. In an earlier analysis of 500 to 650 of the donors, high-throughput TCR beta sequencing was used to judge whether each TCR beta V gene segment behaved as functional or pseudogenic. Donor age, sex, ethnicity and CMV serostatus were compiled alongside the repertoire data. In a later genetic analysis, genome-wide SNP genotypes for about 65% of the roughly 700 donors were used, and that subset was treated as a discovery cohort. All discovery cohort repertoires had been generated on a single sequencing platform. Both class I and class II loci were covered by HLA typing, at four-digit resolution. Typing coverage differed by locus: A, B, C, DRB1 and DQB1 were typed in roughly 620-630 donors, DQA1 in 500 to 550, DPA1 in approximately 610, and DPB1 in approximately 450. Because of strong linkage in the cohort, roughly five DR-DQ haplotypes were treated as single units for association and clustering. Among roughly 400 genotyped donors of the cohort, an average of roughly 230,000 unique TCR beta nucleotide sequences was sequenced per donor, of which 15% to 20% were non-productive. Overall study results and their limits: Compared with equally common non-associated chains, HLA-associated TCR beta chains in a later analysis were more clonally expanded and had lower generation probabilities. Presence/absence analyses assumed roughly uniform sequencing depth across donors, an assumption that may not hold. In a later genetic analysis, a missense DCLRE1C variant was associated with V-gene and J-gene trimming of TCR beta chains, and the association was replicated in an independent cohort. A further reported finding was that TCR beta sequences accurately predicted the HLA-A and HLA-B alleles for most subjects in the first cohort. Some IMGT-functional V segments, including TRBV6-2 and TRBV6-3, could not be distinguished by the 87-base-pair reads and were therefore excluded. Compared with the roughly 700-donor mean, donors in an Asian-associated ancestry cluster had fewer N-insertions in productive TCRs, according to a later genetic analysis. Most TCR sequences were observed very rarely across donors, whereas some public TCRs were present in many individuals. In vitro tests confirmed that a few of the cytomegalovirus-associated TCR beta chains recognize cytomegalovirus antigens. The classifier was reported to diagnose cytomegalovirus status with high specificity and sensitivity in both the original and validation cohorts. Linkage disequilibrium might explain the correlated functional status among segregating V segments, but an unknown experimental factor could not be excluded. In the study, 150 to 200 TCR beta chains were listed as associated with cytomegalovirus. A later analysis reported that several top co-occurrence clusters appeared linked to parvovirus B19, influenza, CMV and Epstein-Barr virus. Only TCR beta chains were sequenced in this cohort, and the absence of alpha or paired-chain data limited detectable features. In an earlier analysis of under 600 of the donors, most TCR beta V segments were observed in productive rearrangements about 87% or about 30% of the time, broadly matching IMGT annotations. The only immune exposure information available for the cohort was CMV serostatus. Because counts were too low, seventeen rarely observed V segments, including chromosome 9 orphons, were excluded from the earlier analysis of some 590 of the donors. According to a later analysis, TCR association rates differed among HLA loci, with DRB1 alleles showing the most associated TCRs and HLA-C alleles showing the fewest. A group of highly shared sequence variants was considered likely to be a technical artifact of the sequencing pipeline. Because HLA typing was missing for some donors at each locus, association tests included only the typed subset. The authors suggested that the approach could potentially be generalized to other disease states and immunological phenotypes. When HLA alleles, especially DR and DQ, strongly co-occurred, TCR associations were difficult to assign to individual alleles. At a false discovery rate of 0.05, a later analysis linked 16,951 TCR beta sequences to specific HLA alleles. In a later analysis, most CMV-associated TCR beta chains were found to appear HLA-restricted, with HLA associations seemingly driven largely by CMV exposure.

In regard to this clone: Its antigen is not yet known. No per-base quality is available; no much larger clone lies one base away. This specimen includes other DNA sequences encoding the same CDR3.

CDR1 and CDR2 are drawn from the germline V gene: SGHTA, FQGTGA. The CDR3 has 13 amino acids, counting the end cysteine and phenylalanine. Only the CDR3 portion is preserved as DNA: 39 bases, with reading frame beginning at the first base. The V end loses 3 bases and the J end loses 1 base, and a stretch of 6 bases separates them. Libraries came from the immunoSEQ multiplex PCR assay. For the multiplex PCR, a mixture combining 60 forward primers for TCR Vbeta segments and 13 reverse primers for TCR Jbeta segments was used. A multiplex PCR assay on genomic DNA amplified the CDR3 region of rearranged TCR beta genes. On the Illumina HiSeq System, the amplified TCR beta libraries were sequenced as 87-base-pair reads. Per the original workflow: Across the 640 or so repertoires, a later analysis counted approximately 83 million unique TCR beta chains, roughly 11 million of which were shared by at least two donors. To remove PCR and sequencing errors, raw reads were error-corrected and collapsed into unique sequences using a nearest-neighbor algorithm that merged closely related sequences. To assign V, D and J gene segments, CDR3 sequences were aligned to IMGT reference sequences. For a sequence to be retained, at least a six-nucleotide match to both a V gene segment and a J gene segment was required. A rearrangement counted as productive if the CDR3 had no stop codons and remained in frame with V and J, and every other rearrangement counted as non-productive. Following IMGT convention, CDR3 was defined as the stretch from the second conserved V-encoded cysteine up to the conserved J-encoded phenylalanine. The earlier analysis of about 610 of the donors excluded sequences that lacked an unambiguous match to a single V gene segment. An earlier analysis of almost 600 of the donors classified V segments as functional when productive rearrangements were above 56.7% and as segregating when the standard deviation between donors was above 5%. A statistical classification framework was built to diagnose cytomegalovirus status from the catalog of TCR beta chain sequences. V and J gene assignment, in a later analysis, came from comparing TCR nucleotide sequences with IMGT/GENE-DB human TR gene sequences. In a later analysis, CDR3 sequences and most-parsimonious VDJ recombination scenarios were assigned using the TCRdist pipeline. In a later analysis, every TCR beta chain was defined by the combination of its CDR3 amino acid sequence and its V-gene family, and reads without a unique V-gene family were dropped. As a way to deal with suspected cross-contamination and a sequencing artifact, a later analysis dropped nearly 600 nucleotide sequences that were highly shared and had low generation probability. A later analysis calculated a clonal expansion index for each public chain from normalized within-repertoire ranks of inferred template counts. A later analysis computed generation probabilities with a VDJ recombination model fitted to out-of-frame rearrangements, and checked the results against IGoR. Hypergeometric tests were used in a later analysis to score TCR-TCR, TCR-HLA and TCR-CMV co-occurrence, with a repertoire-size bias correction applied to the TCR pairs. False discovery rates were estimated in a later analysis by permuting HLA or CMV assignments 20 times. In a later analysis, co-occurring TCRs were grouped using DBSCAN, with TCRdist sequence similarity added in when clustering inside HLA-allele-positive subsets. Repertoires with fewer than 30,000 or more than 120,000 public chains, plus five repertoires with anomalous nucleotide sharing, were excluded from co-occurrence clustering. The table was pulled from immuneACCESS by TCRdb, which kept in-frame rearrangements only. Such tables lose some clones; where checked, under half of the loss comes from unresolved V genes, and the rest has no known cause. V and J calls and clone size are given by that table; D and trimming were obtained from the DNA. Within this sample are about 160,000 clones, with about four fifths of them counted one time only. The ten largest clones add up to about 13% of the sample.

The cohort consisted of hundreds of healthy bone marrow donors. Cohort members were all nominally healthy when sampled, although unrecorded immune exposures were likely present. The donor was CMV seronegative and belonged to the group of around 400 seronegative cohort members. A peripheral blood sample was provided by each donor, and peripheral blood mononuclear cells were used for TCR beta sequencing. The Qiagen DNeasy Blood Extraction Kit was used to extract genomic DNA from the blood cell samples. The sequence came from a woman aged 45-65 years in good health and CMV-seronegative. This chain joins TRBV7-3 to TRBJ1-1, with the D gene too uncertain to name. Sequencing was done on a sample of PBMCs. The CDR3 region: CASSLNGNTEAFF. The DNA reads as follows: TGTGCCAGCAGCTTGAACGGGAACACTGAAGCTTTCTTT. The full variable domain, with segments outside the CDR3 supplied by the reference TRBV7-3 and TRBJ1-1 proteins, appears as GAGVSQTPSNKVTEKGKYVELRCDPISGHTALYWYRQSLGQGPEFLIYFQGTGAADDSGLPNDRFFAVRPEGSVSTLKIQRTERGDSAVYLCASSLNGNTEAFFGQGTRLTVV.